This T cell receptor (beta chain) was found in a study of cytomegalovirus exposure and HLA in healthy donors. Study-wide points: By a later analysis, the bulk of CMV-associated TCR beta chains appeared HLA-restricted. Whilst most TCR sequences proved rare, a subset of public TCRs occurred across many donors. Per a prior analysis, the majority of TCR beta V segments were productive roughly 87% or roughly 30% of the time. Sequence variants that were highly shared formed a cluster that was likely a sequencing artifact.

As regards this clone: Its cognate antigen is unknown.

The PCR was carried out with 60 Vbeta primers and 13 Jbeta primers. TCRdb's table, derived via immunoSEQ multiplex PCR, lists solely in-frame clones and lacks some. In the table there are over 100,000 clones, 78% of which are singletons. Germline-derived CDR1 and CDR2 are MNHEY and SMNVEV (reference sequence). The CDR3 consists of 16 residues. V lost 9 bases to trimming and J lost 10 bases, with 28 bases between them. The sequenced material came from PBMCs. The chain recombines TRBV27 with TRBJ2-1; possible D gene TRBD1, 7 bases. This receptor was obtained from a woman aged 40 to 50 in good health and CMV-seronegative. CDR3 nucleotide sequence: TGTGCCAGTGCACTTCTGGGCGGGACAGTCTACAGAGAGCAGTTCTTC. Protein: CASALLGGTVYREQFF.